This T cell receptor beta chain was retrieved from a study of blood T cell repertoires in COVID-19 (dated by TCRdb to about 2020). The study in broad terms: The collaborator samples originated in the United States, Italy and Spain and spanned the acute and convalescent phases of COVID-19. Where available, HLA class I and class II types were obtained from metadata supplied by the sample provider rather than from assay-based typing. Subjects who had been exposed to COVID-19, were actively infected with it, or had recovered from it provided the deeply sampled blood TCRbeta repertoires that made up the dataset. The material from the prospective study consisted of cDNA or gDNA derived from T cells, B-cell-depleted T cells, or PBMCs. Samples came from the ongoing ImmuneRACE study (first 160 participants) plus 1,254 subjects from 6 global collaborators. Sample metadata almost always included a de-identified subject ID, COVID-19 status, age in years and sex. The repertoires were made available in a free public database intended to serve as a resource for research on the immune response to SARS-CoV-2.

Each collaborating institution followed its own protocols to collect whole blood in K2EDTA tubes. For TCRbeta analysis, collaborators shipped samples in one of three forms: frozen whole blood, isolated PBMCs, or DNA extracted from either of those sample types. The paper as a whole reports these results and caveats: The amount of clinical and demographic metadata varied by source and participant and was provided uncurated.

Reading the germline V gene gives CDR1 MDHEN and CDR2 SYDVKM. The CDR3 spans 17 residues, from the cysteine through the phenylalanine. Only the CDR3 portion is preserved as DNA: 51 bases, with reading frame beginning at the first base. After removal of 6 bases from V and 7 bases from J, the junction retains 14 bases not matched to a gene. TCRbeta CDR3 regions were amplified from genomic DNA using the immunoSEQ Assay, a bias-controlled multiplex PCR. The paper's data handling went like this. Nucleated cell counts per sample were estimated from amplification of reference gene primers within the assay. To quantify the absolute abundance of each unique TCRbeta CDR3 rearrangement, sequence reads were collapsed and filtered. For each sample, productive Simpson clonality was calculated as the square root of Simpson's diversity index across productive rearrangements. Drawn from immuneACCESS, this table holds only the in-frame rearrangements with V and J called that TCRdb kept. Clones are partly lost; checked studies trace under half to an unresolved V gene and leave the rest unexplained. V and J calls and clone size are as listed in that table; D and trimming were resolved from the DNA. The sample data list 180,000 or so clones, and 85% of these were observed just once. Of the sample, 4% to 5% is held by the ten largest clones.

Turning to this clone: Its antigen target is currently unknown. Qualities for individual bases were not recorded, and no much larger clone is one base off.

In this chain, TRBV28 is recombined with TRBJ2-5, and TRBD2 aligns with 13 junction nucleotides. This TCR was recovered from an elderly woman with acute or convalescent COVID-19. The sequenced sample consisted of peripheral blood. The DNA sequence reads TGTGCCAGCAGCCGTCTATCAGGGACTAGCGGGGTCGGGACCCAGTACTTC. This gives the protein CASSRLSGTSGVGTQYF.